Following are 27 T cell receptor beta chains from one sample sequenced in a study of blood T cell repertoires in COVID-19. Clones were sequenced by immunoSEQ multiplex PCR, and TCRdb holds only the in-frame ones, with some missing. The repertoire holds 250,000 or so clones, with roughly 89% as singletons. Source material: peripheral blood. All receptors derive from a woman in her thirties or forties who had recovered from COVID-19.

The gene calls are TRBV5-4 and TRBJ2-5; TRBD2 agrees at 7 bases. The CDR3 contains 15 residues. Losses at the gene ends were 0 bases for V and 2 bases for J; bases not matched to a gene: 4. CDR1 SGHNT and CDR2 YYREEE come from the germline V gene (reference sequence). The CDR3 nucleotides are TGTGCCAGCAGCTTGGGTTGGGGGGGGCAAGAGACCCAGTACTTC. This encodes CASSLGWGGQETQYF.

The chain has TRBV6-1 and TRBJ2-5, with 8 bases fitting TRBD2. CDR1 is MNHNS and CDR2 is SASEGT in the germline V gene. Losses at the gene ends were 2 bases for V and 4 bases for J; bases not matched to a gene: 6. CDR3 length equals 15 residues. Here the CDR3 reads CASSESPLAGETQYF. The CDR3 DNA is TGTGCCAGCAGTGAATCCCCTCTAGCGGGAGAGACCCAGTACTTC.

The chain is built from TRBV5-4 and TRBJ2-7; D perhaps matches TRBD2 (5 bases). The CDR3 loop spans 12 amino acids. The germline CDR1 and CDR2 sequences are SGHNT and YYREEE (reference sequence). V gave up 2 bases and J gave up 3 bases, with 6 bases separating them. The CDR3 nucleotides read TGTGCCAGCAGCTTTCGGGGCTACGAGCAGTACTTC. Its translation: CASSFRGYEQYF.

The chain employs TRBV5-4 and TRBJ2-7; 10 bases are shared with TRBD2. V was pared by 0 bases and J by 6 bases, with 3 bases of the junction left unmatched. The CDR3 has 14 residues. Looked up from germline, CDR1 is SGHNT and CDR2 is YYREEE (reference sequence). CDR3 in amino acids: CASSLAAGGLEQYF. The DNA of the CDR3 is TGTGCCAGCAGCTTGGCAGCGGGGGGGCTCGAGCAGTACTTC.

The rearrangement links TRBV19 to TRBJ2-3, with TRBD2 identical over 12 bases. Losses at the gene ends were 6 bases for V and 4 bases for J; bases not matched to a gene: 5. The CDR3 has 15 amino acids. Germline lookup yields CDR1 LNHDA and CDR2 SQIVND (reference sequence). The CDR3, as DNA: TGTGCCAGTAGCAAACTAGCGGGAGGCCCAGATACGCAGTATTTT. Translated: CASSKLAGGPDTQYF.

V gene TRBV30 combines with J gene TRBJ1-2; 7 nucleotides align to TRBD1. The CDR3 runs 14 residues. Germline assignment: CDR1 GTSNPN and CDR2 SVGIG (reference sequence). V lost 2 bases and J lost 7; bases outside the gene matches: 10. The CDR3 loop is CAWSRIRQGGGYTF. CDR3 DNA sequence: TGTGCCTGGAGTCGAATTAGACAGGGCGGTGGCTACACCTTC.

The rearrangement uses TRBV5-5 and TRBJ2-2; 7 positions match TRBD1. V gave up 2 bases and J gave up 2 bases; unmatched junction bases: 6. This CDR3 is 16 amino acids long. The germline gives CDR1 SGHKS, CDR2 YYEKEE (reference sequence). This chain's CDR3 is CASSFRDRPNTGELFF. In nucleotides, the CDR3 is TGTGCCAGCAGCTTCCGGGACAGACCTAACACCGGGGAGCTGTTTTTT.

V is TRBV21-1 and J is TRBJ2-7; TRBD2, the table's D call, was not compared with the DNA. TRBV21-1 counts as a pseudogene. The CDR3 length is 16 residues. CDR3 protein: CASSKGRGYGNGEQYV. CDR3 nucleotide sequence: TGTGCCAGCAGCAAAGGAAGAGGTTATGGAAATGGAGAGCAGTACGTC.

The chain is built from TRBV7-3 and TRBJ2-2; 8 nucleotides align to TRBD1. The CDR3 loop spans 15 amino acids. CDR1 is SGHTA, CDR2 FQGTGA, per germline. Losses at the gene ends were 6 bases for V and 11 bases for J; bases not matched to a gene: 14. The CDR3 DNA reads TGTGCCAGCAGGGGGACAGGACAGCCTTCCCGAGAGCTGTTTTTT. It specifies CASRGTGQPSRELFF.

V is TRBV7-2 and J is TRBJ1-5, with D hard to call. CDR3 length: 15 residues. V shed 0 bases and J shed 3 bases, with 9 bases lying between them. In germline, CDR1 is SGHTA, CDR2 FQGNSA. The CDR3: CASSLAPGLNQPQHF. CDR3 DNA sequence: TGTGCCAGCAGCTTAGCGCCAGGACTCAATCAGCCCCAGCATTTT.

This sequence joins TRBV7-2 and TRBJ2-5; TRBD2 might be the D (5 bases). The CDR3 is 15 residues long. Germline values: CDR1 SGHTA, CDR2 FQGNSA. Trimming cost V 5 bases and J 4 bases, with 17 bases left between them. The CDR3 spells CASSPVPSSGETQYF. In nucleotides, the CDR3 is TGTGCCAGCAGCCCGGTACCTAGCTCCGGAGAGACCCAGTACTTC.

This clone appeared once. The chain carries TRBV30 and TRBJ1-2; D unresolved. The CDR3 is 14 residues long. Trimming stripped 1 base from V and 6 bases from J, with 15 bases between. Germline assignment: CDR1 GTSNPN and CDR2 SVGIG (reference sequence). CDR3: CAWSGGGRFDGYTF. The CDR3 bases are TGTGCCTGGAGTGGAGGAGGGAGATTCGATGGCTACACCTTC. The full variable domain, with the rest looked up from reference TRBV30 and TRBJ1-2, is SQTIHQWPATLVQPVGSPLSLECTVEGTSNPNLYWYRQAAGRGLQLLFYSVGIGQISSEVPQNLSASRPQDRQFILSSKKLLLSDSGFYLCAWSGGGRFDGYTFGSGTRLTVV.

The J gene is TRBJ1-2, the V gene TRBV12-3 or TRBV12-4, with a weak D call TRBD1 (5 bases). CDR3 length equals 11 residues. V was pared by 5 bases and J by 7 bases, with 8 bases between. The CDR3 sequence: CASSPRGGYTF. The CDR3 coding sequence is TGTGCCAGCAGTCCAAGGGGTGGCTACACCTTC.

In its sample, this clone was seen once. This sequence joins TRBV25-1 and TRBJ2-1; D unresolved. This CDR3 has 13 residues. Germline-derived CDR1 and CDR2 are MGHDK and SYGVNS. Trimming removed 2 bases at V and 6 bases at J, with 8 bases between. The CDR3 loop is CASSEVDTNEQFF. CDR3 in DNA: TGTGCCAGCAGTGAAGTTGACACCAATGAGCAGTTCTTC. The full variable domain, in which reference TRBV25-1 and TRBJ2-1 provide the parts outside the CDR3, is EADIYQTPRYLVIGTGKKITLECSQTMGHDKMYWYQQDPGMELHLIHYSYGVNSTEKGDLSSESTVSRIRTEHFPLTLESARPSHTSQYLCASSEVDTNEQFFGPGTRLTVL.

This clone was seen a few times. This chain uses TRBV12-5 with TRBJ1-3; D is ambiguous. The CDR3 runs to 17 residues. CDR1 is LGHNT, CDR2 FRNRAP, per germline. Trimming cost V 1 base and J 0 bases, with 13 bases left between them. The CDR3 DNA reads as TGTGCTAGTGGTTTGGAGAGGAACCAACTCTCTGGAAACACCATATATTTT. This sequence encodes CASGLERNQLSGNTIYF. Full variable domain (outside the CDR3, taken from reference TRBV12-5 and TRBJ1-3): DARVTQTPRHKVTEMGQEVTMRCQPILGHNTVFWYRQTMMQGLELLAYFRNRAPLDDSGMPKDRFSAEMPDATLATLKIQPSEPRDSAVYFCASGLERNQLSGNTIYFGEGSWLTVV.

This clone was picked up one time. The rearrangement links TRBV5-5 to TRBJ1-2, with a weak D call TRBD1 (5 bases). The CDR3 runs to 14 residues. The V end was cut by 0 bases, the J end by 4 bases, with 10 bases between. The germline V gene encodes CDR1 SGHKS and CDR2 YYEKEE (reference sequence). CDR3 DNA sequence: TGTGCCAGCAGCTTGGAAAGACAGCGCTATGGCTACACCTTC. Translation: CASSLERQRYGYTF.

This chain connects TRBV18 to TRBJ2-3; D is unclear. Trimming shortened V by 0 bases and J by 5 bases, and 9 bases separated the two germline ends. The germline gives CDR1 KGHSH, CDR2 LQKENI. This CDR3 is built from 14 residues. In DNA form, the CDR3 reads TGTGCCAGCTCACCACCCCCCGGTGTAGATACGCAGTATTTT. As protein: CASSPPPGVDTQYF.

V and J are TRBV18 and TRBJ2-2; D not certain. Germline CDR1 reads KGHSH; CDR2 reads LQKENI. The CDR3 is 14 residues long. Trimming left V 5 bases short and J 8 bases short, with 15 bases between. CDR3 in amino acids: CASSSPSVQGELFF. CDR3 bases: TGTGCCAGCTCATCTCCTTCCGTTCAGGGGGAGCTGTTTTTT.

The chain combines TRBV24-1 with TRBJ2-1; D uncertain. Trimming shortened V by 4 bases and J by 9 bases, and 12 bases separated the two germline ends. This CDR3 region has 13 residues. In germline, CDR1 is KGHDR, CDR2 SFDVKD. The CDR3: CATSDPSLGEQFF. In DNA form, the CDR3 reads TGTGCCACCAGTGACCCTAGTCTGGGTGAGCAGTTCTTC.

The chain is built from TRBV7-2 and TRBJ2-5; 8 nucleotides align to TRBD1. V gave up 1 base and J gave up 5 bases; unmatched junction bases: 3. Germline values: CDR1 SGHTA, CDR2 FQGNSA. The CDR3 has 14 amino acids. CDR3 loop: CASSLDRGSETQYF. As DNA, the CDR3 is TGTGCCAGCAGCTTAGACAGGGGGTCGGAGACCCAGTACTTC.

This rearrangement joins TRBV5-1 to TRBJ2-3; tentative D call: TRBD1 (5 bases). Germline V lookup: CDR1 SGHRS, CDR2 YFSETQ. The CDR3 totals 15 residues. Trimming stripped 4 bases from V and 3 bases from J, with 15 bases between. The CDR3 coding sequence is TGCGCCAGCAGCCCCTGGACACAAGGAACAGATACGCAGTATTTT. Translation gives CASSPWTQGTDTQYF.

The CDR3 here is CASDGTAAGEQYF. CDR3 DNA: TGTGCCAGCGACGGGACCGCCGCGGGGGAGCAGTACTTC. The gene calls are TRBV2 and TRBJ2-7; D possibly corresponds to TRBD2 (6 bases). Per the germline V gene, CDR1 is SNHLY and CDR2 is FYNNEI. Trimming took off 8 bases at V and 7 bases at J, with 18 bases between the two ends. CDR3 length: 13 amino acids.

This rearrangement joins TRBV18 to TRBJ2-3; D is perhaps TRBD1 (6 bases). Trimming removed 4 bases from V and 0 bases from J, with 14 bases in between. This CDR3 comprises 16 residues. Germline loops: CDR1 KGHSH, CDR2 LQKENI. The CDR3 here is CASSRPGTPSTDTQYF. The DNA for the CDR3 is TGTGCCAGCTCACGACCCGGGACACCGAGCACAGATACGCAGTATTTT.

This chain joins TRBV7-8 and TRBJ2-7, with a weak D call TRBD1 (6 bases). CDR3 length: 13 amino acids. Trimming shortened V by 5 bases and J by 5 bases, and 13 bases separated the two germline ends. Germline values: CDR1 SGHVS, CDR2 FQNEAQ. The CDR3 spells CASSPRGTHEQYV. CDR3 coding DNA: TGTGCCAGCAGCCCTAGGGGGACCCACGAGCAGTACGTC.

The CDR3 region is CASSVALSDTQYF. In nucleotides, the CDR3 is TGTGCCAGCAGCGTAGCTCTGTCAGATACGCAGTATTTT. The chain combines TRBV9 with TRBJ2-3; no reliable D call. The CDR3 length is 13 residues. CDR1 and CDR2 from the germline V gene are SGDLS and YYNGEE. V dropped 0 bases and J dropped 4 bases, with 6 bases sitting between them.

The CDR3 DNA reads TGTGCCACCAGTGACTCCAGCGGGAGGGGCTCCTACAATGAGCAGTTCTTC. Translating gives CATSDSSGRGSYNEQFF. The rearrangement uses TRBV24-1 and TRBJ2-1; 10 bases agree with TRBD2. Looked up from germline, CDR1 is KGHDR and CDR2 is SFDVKD. The V segment lost 4 bases and the J segment 0 bases; nucleotides outside the gene matches: 5. This CDR3 contains 17 residues.

This clone was seen only a few times. An end of the junction differs from the germline gene, which may be a read error. V usage is TRBV13 and J usage is TRBJ1-1; a possible D gene is TRBD1 (6 bases). CDR1 is PRHDT and CDR2 is FYEKMQ in the germline V gene (reference sequence). The CDR3 sequence is 14 residues long. The CDR3 bases are TGTGCCAGCAGCGTAGGACAGTTGAACACTGAAGCTTTCTTT. Its protein is CASSVGQLNTEAFF.